This T cell receptor (beta chain) was captured in a study of blood T cells in healthy people across ages (dated by TCRdb to about 2015). In terms of the full investigation: In model experiments, roughly one uniquely barcoded TCR beta cDNA molecule per two T cells was captured by template switching. Age-related changes in TCR beta repertoire diversity were measured in the study by deep sequencing normalized with unique cDNA molecular identifiers. The donors were divided into four age groups: young (average approximately 17 years), middle-aged (about 40), aged (roughly 60) and long-lived (roughly 82). Donors of different ages were randomly distributed across sequencing lanes to avoid experimental bias. Using the same blood draw, the study looked at two additional independent replicas of 1 million unique cDNA reads for two donors, one aged 18 to 29 and the other aged 80 or older.

Spanning cysteine to phenylalanine, the CDR3 consists of 14 amino acids. The sequence is cut down to CDR3 DNA, 42 bases in frame from base 1. Looking up the germline V gene yields CDR1 LGHNA and CDR2 YNFKEQ. Systemically healthy Caucasian individuals from Russia, 39 in total and aged about 6 to 100 years, were included as donors. Ten milliliters of peripheral blood were drawn from each donor into EDTA-treated Vacutainer tubes. Ficoll-Paque density-gradient centrifugation was used to isolate PBMCs, with at least 7 million per sample. Trizol reagent was used to extract total RNA from PBMCs, with at least 5.5 micrograms per sample. The percentages of naive CD45RAhigh/CD27high T cells were determined by flow cytometry on a PBMC aliquot from every donor. To note about this clonotype: Its antigen is unknown. Base-call qualities are not available, and no considerably larger clone is one nucleotide away.

The study at large found these results: Compared with the aged group, the long-lived group had more naive CD4+ T cells, fewer expanded clones and increased TCR diversity, suggesting age selection. Estimates of total diversity from one million sequenced T cells were regarded as lower bounds and underestimates. As age increased, observed TCR beta diversity per million T cells dropped in a roughly linear way, and a significant reduction was already evident by age 40. Since profiling was done on bulk unsorted PBMCs, naive and antigen-experienced compartments could not be conclusively compared. Because donor CMV infection status was unknown, age-related changes in expanded clonotypes were potentially confounded. Observed TCR beta diversity correlated strongly with the percentage of naive T cells measured by flow cytometry.

The method behind the library was 5' RACE. A second PCR of about 6 to 11 cycles was run with a J-beta primer mix and a sample-barcoded 5' primer. A template-switch 5' adaptor carrying 12 random nucleotides introduced a unique molecular identifier onto each TCR beta cDNA molecule. Each sample yielded at least 3 million CDR3-containing paired-end reads. All of the RNA was converted into first-strand cDNA using the Mint cDNA synthesis kit, with a TRBC-specific oligonucleotide serving as the primer. Following uracil-DNA glycosylase treatment, all cDNA underwent a first 18-cycle PCR with the universal primers M1SS and BC2_uni_R. The paper's processing steps were these. Normalization of each sample was performed by random selection of 1 million high-quality reads, each carrying a distinct molecular identifier. Instead of being binned into consensus sequences, reads that shared molecular identifiers were thrown out. MiTCR, set to a Q25 quality threshold and the strictest error-elimination algorithm, was used for CDR3 identification, clonotype clustering and error correction. A nonparametric unseen species model using Euler transformation provided a lower-bound estimate of total TCR beta diversity. TCRdb cleaned the public reads at Q25 with fastp, built clones with MiXCR and kept in-frame beta chains. Merged by CDR3 protein, the rows form single entries marked with the most common genes and DNA. The V and J calls were not made by the authors but by TCRdb's processing. This sample comprises roughly 1.9 million distinct CDR3 sequences, about two fifths of them detected only once. Of the sample, more than 20% is held by the ten largest clones.

The sequence was collected from a human donor in good health. The rearranged chain carries TRBV4-2 and TRBJ2-2, with no confidently assigned D gene. The last part of the DNA fits TRBJ1-4 better; the J call may be wrong. Specimen: blood. The CDR3 here reads CASSQFPEEEKLFF. The DNA sequence follows: TGTGCCAGCAGCCAATTCCCCGAAGAGGAAAAACTGTTTTTT.